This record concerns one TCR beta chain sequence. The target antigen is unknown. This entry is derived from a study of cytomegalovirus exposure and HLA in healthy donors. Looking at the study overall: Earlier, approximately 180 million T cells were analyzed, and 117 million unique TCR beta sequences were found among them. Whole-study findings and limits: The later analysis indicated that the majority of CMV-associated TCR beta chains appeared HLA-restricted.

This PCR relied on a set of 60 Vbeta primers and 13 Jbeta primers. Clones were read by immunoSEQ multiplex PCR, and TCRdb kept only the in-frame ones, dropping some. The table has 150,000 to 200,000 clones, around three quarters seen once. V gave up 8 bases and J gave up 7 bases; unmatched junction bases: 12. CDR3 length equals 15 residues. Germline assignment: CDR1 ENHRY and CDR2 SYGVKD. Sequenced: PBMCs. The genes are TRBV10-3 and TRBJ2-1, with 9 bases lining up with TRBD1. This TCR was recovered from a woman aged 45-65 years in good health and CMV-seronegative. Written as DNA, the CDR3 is TGTGCCATCTCAAATCGGGAGACAGGGGGTAATGAGCAGTTCTTC. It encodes CAISNRETGGNEQFF.